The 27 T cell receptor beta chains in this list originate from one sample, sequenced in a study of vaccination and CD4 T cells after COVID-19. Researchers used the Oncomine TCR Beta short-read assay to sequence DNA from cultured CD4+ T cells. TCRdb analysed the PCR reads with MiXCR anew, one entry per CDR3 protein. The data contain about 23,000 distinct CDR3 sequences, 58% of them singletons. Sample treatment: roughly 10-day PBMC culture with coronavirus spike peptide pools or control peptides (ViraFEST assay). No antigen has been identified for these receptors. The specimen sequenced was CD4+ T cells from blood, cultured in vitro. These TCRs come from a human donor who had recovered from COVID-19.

Here the CDR3 DNA reads TGTGCCATCAGTCGGACAGGGGGTGAGGCCAAAAACATTCAGTACTTC. Residues: CAISRTGGEAKNIQYF. The rearrangement joins TRBV10-3 to TRBJ2-4; 10 nucleotides line up with TRBD1. V trimming: 5 bases; J trimming: 1 base; junction bases outside the gene matches: 5. The CDR3 has 16 amino acids. CDR1 is ENHRY and CDR2 is SYGVKD in the germline V gene.

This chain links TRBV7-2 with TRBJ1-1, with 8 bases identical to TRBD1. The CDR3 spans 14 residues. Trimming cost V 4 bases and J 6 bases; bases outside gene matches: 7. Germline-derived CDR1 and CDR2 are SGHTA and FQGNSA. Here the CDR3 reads CASSSRGGQAEAFF. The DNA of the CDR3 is TGTGCCAGCAGCTCGAGGGGGGGACAGGCTGAAGCTTTCTTT.

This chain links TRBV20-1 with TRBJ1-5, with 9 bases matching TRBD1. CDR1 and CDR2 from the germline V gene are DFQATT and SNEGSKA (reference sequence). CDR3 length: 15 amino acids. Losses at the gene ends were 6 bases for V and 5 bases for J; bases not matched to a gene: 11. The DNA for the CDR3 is TGCAGTGCCACGACCCCGACAGGGGGGGATCAGCCCCAGCATTTT. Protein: CSATTPTGGDQPQHF.

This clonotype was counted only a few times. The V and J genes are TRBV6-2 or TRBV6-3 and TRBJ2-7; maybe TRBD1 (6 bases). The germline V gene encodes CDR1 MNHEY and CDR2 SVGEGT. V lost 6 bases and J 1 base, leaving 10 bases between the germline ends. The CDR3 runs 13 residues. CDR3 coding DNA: TGTGCCAGCAGACTTACAGGGTCCTACGAGCAGTACTTC. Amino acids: CASRLTGSYEQYF.

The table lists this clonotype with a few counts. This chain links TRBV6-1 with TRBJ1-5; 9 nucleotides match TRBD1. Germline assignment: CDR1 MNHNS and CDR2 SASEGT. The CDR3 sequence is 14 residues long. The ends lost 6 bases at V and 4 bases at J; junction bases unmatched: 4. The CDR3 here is CASSPDRGNQPQHF. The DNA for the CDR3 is TGTGCCAGCAGCCCAGACAGGGGGAATCAGCCCCAGCATTTT.

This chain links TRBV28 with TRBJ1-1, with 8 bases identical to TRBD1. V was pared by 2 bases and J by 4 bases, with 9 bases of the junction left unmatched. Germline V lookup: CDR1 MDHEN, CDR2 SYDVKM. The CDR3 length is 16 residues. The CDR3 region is CASSLAAGGIGTEAFF. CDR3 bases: TGTGCCAGCAGTTTAGCGGCAGGGGGCATCGGCACTGAAGCTTTCTTT.

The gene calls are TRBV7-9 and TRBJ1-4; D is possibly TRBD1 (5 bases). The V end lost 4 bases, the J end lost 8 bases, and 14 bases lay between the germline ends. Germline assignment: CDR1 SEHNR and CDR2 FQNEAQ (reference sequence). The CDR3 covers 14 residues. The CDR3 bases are TGTGCCAGCAGCTCGGGGGGACCGGGGGAAAAACTGTTTTTT. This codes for CASSSGGPGEKLFF.

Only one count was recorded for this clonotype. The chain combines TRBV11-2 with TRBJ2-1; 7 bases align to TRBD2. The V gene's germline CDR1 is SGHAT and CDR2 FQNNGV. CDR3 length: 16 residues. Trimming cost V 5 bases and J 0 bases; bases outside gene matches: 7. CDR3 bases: TGTGCCAGCAGCCCTCTGGGGGGGAACTCCTACAATGAGCAGTTCTTC. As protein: CASSPLGGNSYNEQFF.

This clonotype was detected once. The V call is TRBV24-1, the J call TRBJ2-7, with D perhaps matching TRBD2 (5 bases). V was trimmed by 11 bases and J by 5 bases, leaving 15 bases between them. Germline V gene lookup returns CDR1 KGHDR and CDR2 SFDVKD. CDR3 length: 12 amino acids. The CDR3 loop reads CARDTRADEQYF. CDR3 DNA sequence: TGTGCCAGAGATACGAGAGCGGACGAGCAGTACTTC.

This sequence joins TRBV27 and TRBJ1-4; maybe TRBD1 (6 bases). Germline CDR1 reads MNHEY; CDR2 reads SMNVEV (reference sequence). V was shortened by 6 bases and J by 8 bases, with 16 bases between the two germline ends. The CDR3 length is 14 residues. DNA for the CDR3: TGTGCCAGCAGCTATGGGGGGCCTCGGGAAAAACTGTTTTTT. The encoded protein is CASSYGGPREKLFF.

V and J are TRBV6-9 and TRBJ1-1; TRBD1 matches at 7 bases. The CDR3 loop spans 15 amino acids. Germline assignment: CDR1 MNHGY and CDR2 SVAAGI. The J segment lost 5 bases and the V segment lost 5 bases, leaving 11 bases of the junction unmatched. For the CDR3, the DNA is TGTGCCAGCAGTCCAAGACAGGGCCGGGGAACTGAAGCTTTCTTT. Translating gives CASSPRQGRGTEAFF.

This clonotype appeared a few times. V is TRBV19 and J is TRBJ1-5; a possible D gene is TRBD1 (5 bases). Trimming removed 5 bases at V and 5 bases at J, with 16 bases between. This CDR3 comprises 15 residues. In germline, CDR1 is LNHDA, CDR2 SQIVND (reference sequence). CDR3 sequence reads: CASSGRGATYQPQHF. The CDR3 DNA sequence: TGTGCCAGTAGTGGCCGAGGGGCAACTTATCAGCCCCAGCATTTT.

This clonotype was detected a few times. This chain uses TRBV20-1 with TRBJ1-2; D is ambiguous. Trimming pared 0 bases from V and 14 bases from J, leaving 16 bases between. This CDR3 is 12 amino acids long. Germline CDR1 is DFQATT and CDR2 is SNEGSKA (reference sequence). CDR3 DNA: TGCAGTGCTAGAGATGTCGAACGGAAAATGACCTTC. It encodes CSARDVERKMTF.

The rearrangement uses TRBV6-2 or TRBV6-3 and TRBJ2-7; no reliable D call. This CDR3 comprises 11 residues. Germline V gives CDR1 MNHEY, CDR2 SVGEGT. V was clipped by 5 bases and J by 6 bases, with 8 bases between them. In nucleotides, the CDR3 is TGTGCCAGCAGTCCCGGACGCGAGCAGTACTTC. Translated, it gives CASSPGREQYF.

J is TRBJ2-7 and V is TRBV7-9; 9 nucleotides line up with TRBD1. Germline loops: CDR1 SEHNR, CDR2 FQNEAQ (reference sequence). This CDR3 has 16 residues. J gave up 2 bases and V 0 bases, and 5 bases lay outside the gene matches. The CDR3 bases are TGTGCCAGCAGCTTAGCGGTCACAGGGGGCACCTACGAGCAGTACTTC. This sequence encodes CASSLAVTGGTYEQYF.

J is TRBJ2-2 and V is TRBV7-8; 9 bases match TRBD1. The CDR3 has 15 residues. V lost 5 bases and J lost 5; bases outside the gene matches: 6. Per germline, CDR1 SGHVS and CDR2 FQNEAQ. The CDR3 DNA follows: TGTGCCAGCAGCGTTAGACAGGGGGGAACCGGGGAGCTGTTTTTT. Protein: CASSVRQGGTGELFF.

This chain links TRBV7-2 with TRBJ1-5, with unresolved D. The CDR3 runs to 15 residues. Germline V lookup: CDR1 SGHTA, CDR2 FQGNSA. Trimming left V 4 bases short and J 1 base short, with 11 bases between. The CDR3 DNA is TGTGCCAGCAGCTCCGAGGGTACGAGCAATCAGCCCCAGCATTTT. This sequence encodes CASSSEGTSNQPQHF.

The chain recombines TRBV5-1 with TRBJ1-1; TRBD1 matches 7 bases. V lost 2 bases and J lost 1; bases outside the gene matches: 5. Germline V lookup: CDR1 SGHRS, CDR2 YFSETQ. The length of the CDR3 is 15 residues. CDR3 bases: TGCGCCAGCAGCTTCCAGACAGGGCAGAACACTGAAGCTTTCTTT. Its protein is CASSFQTGQNTEAFF.

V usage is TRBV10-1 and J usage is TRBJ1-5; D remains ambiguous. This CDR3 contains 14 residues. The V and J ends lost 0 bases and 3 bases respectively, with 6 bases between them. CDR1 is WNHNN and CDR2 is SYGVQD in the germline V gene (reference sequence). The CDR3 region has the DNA TGCGCCAGCAGTGAGTCCGGGATCAATCAGCCCCAGCATTTT. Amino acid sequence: CASSESGINQPQHF.

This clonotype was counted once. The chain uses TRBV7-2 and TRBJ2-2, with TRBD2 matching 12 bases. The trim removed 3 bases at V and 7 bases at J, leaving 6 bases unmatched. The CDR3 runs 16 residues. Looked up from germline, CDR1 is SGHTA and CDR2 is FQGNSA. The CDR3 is CASSFLAGGLSGELFF. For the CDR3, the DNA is TGTGCCAGCAGCTTTCTAGCGGGGGGGCTCAGCGGGGAGCTGTTTTTT.

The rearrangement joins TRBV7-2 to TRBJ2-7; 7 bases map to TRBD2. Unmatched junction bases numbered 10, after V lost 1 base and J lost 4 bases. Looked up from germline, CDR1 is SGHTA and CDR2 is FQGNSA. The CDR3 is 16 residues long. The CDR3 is CASSLEGGDLSYEQYF. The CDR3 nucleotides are TGTGCCAGCAGCTTAGAGGGAGGGGACTTAAGTTACGAGCAGTACTTC.

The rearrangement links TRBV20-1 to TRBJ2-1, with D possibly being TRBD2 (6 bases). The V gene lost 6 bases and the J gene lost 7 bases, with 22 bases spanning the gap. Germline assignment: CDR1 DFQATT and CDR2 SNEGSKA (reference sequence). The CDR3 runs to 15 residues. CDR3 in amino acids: CSAQIPGLAGNEQFF. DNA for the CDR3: TGCAGTGCGCAAATCCCGGGACTGGCGGGAAATGAGCAGTTCTTC.

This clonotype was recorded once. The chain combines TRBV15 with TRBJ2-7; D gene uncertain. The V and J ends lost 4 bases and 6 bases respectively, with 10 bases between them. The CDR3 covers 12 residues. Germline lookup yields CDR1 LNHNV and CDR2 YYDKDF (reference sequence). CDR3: CATSISGIEQYF. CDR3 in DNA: TGTGCCACCAGCATTAGTGGGATCGAGCAGTACTTC.

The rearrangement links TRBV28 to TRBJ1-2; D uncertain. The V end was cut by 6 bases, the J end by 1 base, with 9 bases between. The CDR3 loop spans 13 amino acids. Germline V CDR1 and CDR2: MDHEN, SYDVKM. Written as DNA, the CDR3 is TGTGCCAGCAGCCCACAGCTTAACTATGGCTACACCTTC. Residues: CASSPQLNYGYTF.

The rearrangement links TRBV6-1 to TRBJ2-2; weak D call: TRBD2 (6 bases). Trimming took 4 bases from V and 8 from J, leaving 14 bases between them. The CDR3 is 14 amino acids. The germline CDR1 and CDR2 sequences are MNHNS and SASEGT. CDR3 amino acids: CASSARAGTGELFF. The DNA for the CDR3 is TGTGCCAGCAGTGCCAGGGCGGGGACTGGGGAGCTGTTTTTT.

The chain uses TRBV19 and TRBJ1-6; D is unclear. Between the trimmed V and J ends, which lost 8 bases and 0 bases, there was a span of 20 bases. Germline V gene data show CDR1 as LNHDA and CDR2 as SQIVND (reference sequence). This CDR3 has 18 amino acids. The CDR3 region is CASQWAGGSSSYNSPLHF. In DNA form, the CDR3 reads TGTGCCAGTCAGTGGGCCGGAGGGAGTAGCTCCTATAATTCACCCCTCCACTTT. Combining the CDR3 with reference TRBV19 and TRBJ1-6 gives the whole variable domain DGGITQSPKYLFRKEGQNVTLSCEQNLNHDAMYWYRQDPGQGLRLIYYSQIVNDFQKGDIAEGYSVSREKKESFPLTVTSAQKNPTAFYLCASQWAGGSSSYNSPLHFGNGTRLTVT.

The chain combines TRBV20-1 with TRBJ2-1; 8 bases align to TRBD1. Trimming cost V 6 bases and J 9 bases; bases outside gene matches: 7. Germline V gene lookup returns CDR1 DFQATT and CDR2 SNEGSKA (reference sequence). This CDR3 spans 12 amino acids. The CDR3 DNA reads TGCAGTGCCAGGACAGGGTCGGGTGAGCAGTTCTTC. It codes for CSARTGSGEQFF.